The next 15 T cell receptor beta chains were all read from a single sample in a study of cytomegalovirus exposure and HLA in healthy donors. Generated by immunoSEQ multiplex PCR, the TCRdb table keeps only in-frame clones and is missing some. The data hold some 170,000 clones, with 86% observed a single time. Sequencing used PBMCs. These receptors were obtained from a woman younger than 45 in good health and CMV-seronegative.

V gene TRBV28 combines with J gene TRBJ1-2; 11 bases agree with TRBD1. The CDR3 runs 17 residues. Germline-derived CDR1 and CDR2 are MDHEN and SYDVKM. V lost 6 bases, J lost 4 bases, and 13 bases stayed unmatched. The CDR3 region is CASRRRIGTGGGYGYTF. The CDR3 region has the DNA TGTGCCAGCAGGCGGAGAATAGGGACAGGGGGAGGCTATGGCTACACCTTC.

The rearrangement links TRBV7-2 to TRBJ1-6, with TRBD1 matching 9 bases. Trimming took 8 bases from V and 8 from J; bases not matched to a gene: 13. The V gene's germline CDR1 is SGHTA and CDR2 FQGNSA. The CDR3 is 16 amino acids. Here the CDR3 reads CASGTGTGLFDSPLHF. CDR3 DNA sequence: TGTGCCAGCGGGACCGGGACAGGGCTTTTCGATTCACCCCTCCACTTT.

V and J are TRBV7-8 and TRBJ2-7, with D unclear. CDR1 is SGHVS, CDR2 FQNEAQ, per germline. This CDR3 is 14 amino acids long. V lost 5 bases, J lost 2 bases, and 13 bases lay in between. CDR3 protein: CASSPLANPYEQYF. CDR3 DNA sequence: TGTGCCAGCAGCCCCCTCGCGAATCCCTACGAGCAGTACTTC.

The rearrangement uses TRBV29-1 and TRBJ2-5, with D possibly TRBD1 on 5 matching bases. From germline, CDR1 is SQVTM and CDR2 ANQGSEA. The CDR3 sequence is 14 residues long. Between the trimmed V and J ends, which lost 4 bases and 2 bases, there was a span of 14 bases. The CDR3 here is CSVVRQGWQETQYF. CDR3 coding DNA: TGCAGCGTTGTTAGGCAGGGATGGCAAGAGACCCAGTACTTC.

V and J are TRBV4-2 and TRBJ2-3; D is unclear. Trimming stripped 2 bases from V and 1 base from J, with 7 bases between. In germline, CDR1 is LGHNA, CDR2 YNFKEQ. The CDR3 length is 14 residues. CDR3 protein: CASSQKQGTDTQYF. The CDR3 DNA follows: TGTGCCAGCAGCCAAAAACAAGGCACAGATACGCAGTATTTT.

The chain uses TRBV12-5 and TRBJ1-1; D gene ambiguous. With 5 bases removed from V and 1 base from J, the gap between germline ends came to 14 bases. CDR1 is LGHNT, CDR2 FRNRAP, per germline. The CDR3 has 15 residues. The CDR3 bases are TGTGCTAGTGGTCAACCCAGTCCAGGGAACACTGAAGCTTTCTTT. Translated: CASGQPSPGNTEAFF.

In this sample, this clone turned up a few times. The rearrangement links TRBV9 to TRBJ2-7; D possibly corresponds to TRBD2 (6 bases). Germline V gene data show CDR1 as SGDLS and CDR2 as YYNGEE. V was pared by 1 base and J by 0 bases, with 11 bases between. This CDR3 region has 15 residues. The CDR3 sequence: CASSVSTGASYEQYF. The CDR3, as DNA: TGTGCCAGCAGCGTAAGTACGGGAGCCTCCTACGAGCAGTACTTC.

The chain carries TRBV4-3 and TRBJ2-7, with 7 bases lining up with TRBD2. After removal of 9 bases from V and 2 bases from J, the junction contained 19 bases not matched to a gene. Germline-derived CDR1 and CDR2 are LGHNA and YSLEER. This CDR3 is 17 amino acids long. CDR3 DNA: TGCGCCAGAGCACCCTGGGAGGGTGGAGAAAGGACCTACGAGCAGTACTTC. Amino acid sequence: CARAPWEGGERTYEQYF.

This CDR3 reads CASSLGRGSQETQYF. Written as DNA, the CDR3 is TGTGCCAGCTCCCTCGGCAGGGGCAGCCAAGAGACCCAGTACTTC. The chain carries TRBV2 and TRBJ2-5; D perhaps matches TRBD1 (6 bases). CDR3 length equals 15 residues. Germline CDR1 and CDR2: SNHLY and FYNNEI. V lost 8 bases to trimming and J lost 1 base, with 17 bases between them.

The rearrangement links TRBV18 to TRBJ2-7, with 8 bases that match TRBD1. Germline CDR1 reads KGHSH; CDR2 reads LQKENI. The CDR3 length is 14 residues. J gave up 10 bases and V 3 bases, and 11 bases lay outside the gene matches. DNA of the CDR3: TGTGCCAGCTCACCGACTGACAGGGGTGGCGCACAGTACTTC. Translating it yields CASSPTDRGGAQYF.

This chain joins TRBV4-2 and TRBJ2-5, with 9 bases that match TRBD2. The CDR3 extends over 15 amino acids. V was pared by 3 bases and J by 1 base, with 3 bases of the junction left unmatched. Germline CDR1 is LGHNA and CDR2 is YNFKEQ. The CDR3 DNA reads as TGTGCCAGCAGCCAGGTTAGCGGGGGCCAAGAGACCCAGTACTTC. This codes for CASSQVSGGQETQYF.

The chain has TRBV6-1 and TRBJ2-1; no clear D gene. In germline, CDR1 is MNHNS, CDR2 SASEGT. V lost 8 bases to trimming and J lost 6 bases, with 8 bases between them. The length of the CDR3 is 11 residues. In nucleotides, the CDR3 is TGTGCCAGCCAAGTCAGCAATGAGCAGTTCTTC. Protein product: CASQVSNEQFF.

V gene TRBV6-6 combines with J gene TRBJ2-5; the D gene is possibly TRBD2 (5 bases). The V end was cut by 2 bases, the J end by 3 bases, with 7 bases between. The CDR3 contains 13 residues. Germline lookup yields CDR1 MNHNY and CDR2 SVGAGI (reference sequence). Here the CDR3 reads CASSYGAEETQYF. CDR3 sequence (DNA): TGTGCCAGCAGTTACGGAGCGGAAGAGACCCAGTACTTC.

CDR3 nucleotides: TGTGCCAGCAGTGCGTCGGGGGCAACTAATGAAAAACTGTTTTTT. Its translation: CASSASGATNEKLFF. This sequence joins TRBV2 and TRBJ1-4, with D maybe TRBD1 (5 bases). The CDR3 sequence is 15 residues long. Trimming stripped 4 bases from V and 0 bases from J, with 9 bases between. Germline-derived CDR1 and CDR2 are SNHLY and FYNNEI.

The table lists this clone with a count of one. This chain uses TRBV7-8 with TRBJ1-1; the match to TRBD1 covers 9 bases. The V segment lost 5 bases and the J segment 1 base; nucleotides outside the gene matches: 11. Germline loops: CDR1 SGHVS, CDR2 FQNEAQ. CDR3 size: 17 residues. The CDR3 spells CASSIQGQGRKNTEAFF. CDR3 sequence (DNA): TGTGCCAGCAGCATTCAGGGACAGGGTAGGAAGAACACTGAAGCTTTCTTT.